This T cell receptor beta chain was retrieved from a study of cytomegalovirus exposure and HLA in healthy donors. Libraries were prepared by immunoSEQ multiplex PCR; TCRdb keeps only in-frame clonotypes and omits some of them. The table has some 130,000 clones, around four fifths seen once; the top ten hold roughly 27%. The length of the CDR3 is 12 residues. The V and J ends lost 8 bases and 4 bases, in that order; junction bases with no gene match: 6. Germline lookup yields CDR1 SQVTM and CDR2 ANQGSEA. In regard to this clone: The target antigen is unknown.

Study conclusions and caveats: Some public TCRs appeared in many individuals, while most sequences were rare.

Sequencing was carried out using PBMCs. The chain combines TRBV29-1 with TRBJ2-3, with 7 bases fitting TRBD2. This TCR derives from a man aged 25-45 years in good health and CMV-seropositive. The CDR3 is CSLRTSSDTQYF. CDR3 bases: TGCAGCTTACGGACTAGTTCAGATACGCAGTATTTT.